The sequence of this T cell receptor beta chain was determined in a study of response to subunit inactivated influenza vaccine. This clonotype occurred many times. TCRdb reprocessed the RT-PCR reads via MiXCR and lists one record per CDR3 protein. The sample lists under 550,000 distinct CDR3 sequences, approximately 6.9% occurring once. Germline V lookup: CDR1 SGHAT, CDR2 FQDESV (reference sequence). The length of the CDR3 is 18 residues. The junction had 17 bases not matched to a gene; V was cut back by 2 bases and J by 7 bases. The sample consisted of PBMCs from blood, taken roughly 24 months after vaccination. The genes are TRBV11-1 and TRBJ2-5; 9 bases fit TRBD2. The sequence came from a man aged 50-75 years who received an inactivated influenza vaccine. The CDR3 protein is CASSLREVAGDTDVTQYF. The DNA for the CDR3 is TGTGCCAGCAGCTTAAGGGAAGTAGCGGGAGATACAGATGTGACCCAGTACTTC.